These 32 T cell receptor beta chains originate from one sample sequenced in a study of human T cells and chemical hapten exposure. MiXCR, run by TCRdb on the 5' RACE reads, gives a single entry per CDR3 protein. Here the sample spans 100,000 to 120,000 distinct CDR3 sequences, 15% to 20% being singletons. Total RNA was isolated from unfractionated whole blood. All receptors derive from a human donor in good health.

J is TRBJ2-7 and V is TRBV25-1; TRBD2 matches at 11 bases. J gave up 2 bases and V 5 bases, and 5 bases lay outside the gene matches. Germline loops: CDR1 MGHDK, CDR2 SYGVNS. The length of the CDR3 is 15 residues. CDR3 residues: CASSPLTSGAYEQYF. In DNA form, the CDR3 reads TGTGCCAGCAGTCCCCTGACTAGCGGGGCCTACGAGCAGTACTTC.

This chain uses TRBV20-1 with TRBJ1-2; tentatively, D is TRBD1 (6 bases). V gave up 0 bases and J gave up 6 bases, with 8 bases separating them. Germline V CDR1 and CDR2: DFQATT, SNEGSKA (reference sequence). This CDR3 comprises 12 residues. The CDR3 loop reads CSARDGGHGYTF. The CDR3, as DNA: TGCAGTGCTAGAGATGGGGGCCATGGCTACACCTTC.

This sequence joins TRBV20-1 and TRBJ2-7; 8 nucleotides line up with TRBD1. The CDR3 is 15 amino acids. V trimming: 3 bases; J trimming: 3 bases; junction bases outside the gene matches: 10. Germline V gene data show CDR1 as DFQATT and CDR2 as SNEGSKA (reference sequence). CDR3 in DNA: TGCAGTGCTAGGCCCCTGGCAGGGGGCCGCTACGAGCAGTACTTC. This gives the protein CSARPLAGGRYEQYF.

V gene TRBV4-1 combines with J gene TRBJ2-2, with no clear D. Germline V CDR1 and CDR2: MGHRA, YSYEKL. This CDR3 spans 15 amino acids. The V gene lost 0 bases and the J gene lost 5 bases, with 10 bases spanning the gap. The CDR3 protein is CASSQELVQTGELFF. In nucleotides, the CDR3 is TGCGCCAGCAGCCAAGAATTGGTACAGACCGGGGAGCTGTTTTTT.

V is TRBV24-1 and J is TRBJ1-1; 7 nucleotides align to TRBD1. The trim removed 10 bases at V and 0 bases at J, leaving 10 bases unmatched. CDR3 length equals 15 residues. The V gene's germline CDR1 is KGHDR and CDR2 SFDVKD. The CDR3 sequence is CATRGRGAMNTEAFF. The DNA for the CDR3 is TGTGCCACAAGGGGGCGAGGGGCGATGAACACTGAAGCTTTCTTT.

This chain connects TRBV28 to TRBJ1-5, with D unclear. Germline loops: CDR1 MDHEN, CDR2 SYDVKM. Trimming pared 2 bases from V and 5 bases from J, leaving 13 bases between. This CDR3 spans 15 amino acids. Here the CDR3 reads CASSLDLNRYQPQHF. For the CDR3, the DNA is TGTGCCAGCAGTTTAGATCTGAACAGATATCAGCCCCAGCATTTT.

This chain connects TRBV25-1 to TRBJ1-4, with TRBD1 as a possible D gene (5 bases). V was trimmed by 8 bases and J by 4 bases, leaving 11 bases between them. CDR3 size: 13 residues. CDR1 is MGHDK and CDR2 is SYGVNS in the germline V gene. CDR3 residues: CASSTDSNEKLFF. In nucleotides, the CDR3 is TGTGCCAGCTCTACCGACAGTAATGAAAAACTGTTTTTT.

The V gene is TRBV11-2, the J gene TRBJ1-6; D unclear. The CDR3 is made up of 14 amino acids. Trimming removed 3 bases at V and 7 bases at J, with 10 bases between. Looked up from germline, CDR1 is SGHAT and CDR2 is FQNNGV. The CDR3 region is CASSFGVQNSPLHF. In nucleotides, the CDR3 is TGTGCCAGCAGCTTCGGGGTTCAAAATTCACCCCTCCACTTT.

The chain joins TRBV7-9 to TRBJ2-2; D may correspond to TRBD1 or TRBD2 (5 bases each). Between the trimmed V and J ends, which lost 7 bases and 1 base, there was a span of 19 bases. The CDR3 extends over 17 amino acids. Germline values: CDR1 SEHNR, CDR2 FQNEAQ (reference sequence). For the CDR3, the DNA is TGTGCCAGCACCGCCCCGAGGGGCAGGGAGAACACCGGGGAGCTGTTTTTT. Protein: CASTAPRGRENTGELFF.

The chain uses TRBV28 and TRBJ2-4, with D tentatively TRBD1 (5 bases). V lost 6 bases and J lost 0, with 12 bases in between. Looked up from germline, CDR1 is MDHEN and CDR2 is SYDVKM. The CDR3 is 15 amino acids. The CDR3 bases are TGTGCCAGCAGCCCACAGGAGCTAGCCAAAAACATTCAGTACTTC. Translation gives CASSPQELAKNIQYF.

This chain joins TRBV24-1 and TRBJ2-3; 9 nucleotides match TRBD2. V dropped 5 bases and J dropped 5; count of bases not matched to a gene: 7. The CDR3 has 15 residues. From germline, CDR1 is KGHDR and CDR2 SFDVKD. The DNA for the CDR3 is TGTGCCACCAGTGTCCTTAGCGGGAGTGGAGATACGCAGTATTTT. Translating gives CATSVLSGSGDTQYF.

This chain links TRBV6-5 with TRBJ1-3, with 9 bases fitting TRBD1. The trim removed 0 bases at V and 0 bases at J, leaving 6 bases unmatched. This CDR3 is 18 amino acids long. Germline CDR1 and CDR2: MNHEY and SVGAGI. Here the CDR3 reads CASSYSSVTGGSGNTIYF. The CDR3 DNA reads as TGTGCCAGCAGTTACTCGAGCGTGACAGGGGGCTCTGGAAACACCATATATTTT.

This clonotype came up a few times. The rearrangement joins TRBV9 to TRBJ1-6; 7 bases are shared with TRBD1. The germline gives CDR1 SGDLS, CDR2 YYNGEE. The J segment lost 6 bases and the V segment lost 3 bases, leaving 6 bases of the junction unmatched. The CDR3 runs 15 residues. This CDR3 reads CASSAGQTSNSPLHF. The CDR3 DNA follows: TGTGCCAGCAGCGCGGGACAGACATCTAATTCACCCCTCCACTTT.

CDR3 sequence (DNA): TGTGCCAGCAGCCCGGGACTAGCGTTGTGGGAGCAGTACTTC. Protein: CASSPGLALWEQYF. The chain links TRBV3-1 to TRBJ2-7; 10 nucleotides agree with TRBD2. The CDR3 spans 14 residues. Germline values: CDR1 LGHDT, CDR2 YNNKEL (reference sequence). V lost 4 bases and J lost 7; bases outside the gene matches: 7.

The CDR3 sequence is CAIGQGDPTDTQYF. CDR3 DNA sequence: TGTGCCATCGGACAGGGGGACCCCACAGATACGCAGTATTTT. The chain joins TRBV10-3 to TRBJ2-3; the match to TRBD1 covers 10 bases. Germline V gene sequence: CDR1 ENHRY, CDR2 SYGVKD. Trimming removed 8 bases from V and 2 bases from J; junction bases left unmatched: 4. The CDR3 runs 14 residues.

The chain uses TRBV7-9 and TRBJ2-7, with D possibly matching TRBD1 (6 bases). Germline CDR1 reads SEHNR; CDR2 reads FQNEAQ (reference sequence). This CDR3 is 14 amino acids long. V was pared by 5 bases and J by 6 bases, with 17 bases between. The CDR3 region has the DNA TGTGCCAGCAGCCCCCACAGGGCCCTCGGCGAGCAGTACTTC. As protein: CASSPHRALGEQYF.

This clonotype was detected only a few times. This chain links TRBV30 with TRBJ2-7, with a possible D match to TRBD1 (5 bases). Between the trimmed V and J ends, which lost 3 bases and 5 bases, there was a span of 11 bases. Germline V CDR1 and CDR2: GTSNPN, SVGIG (reference sequence). This CDR3 spans 12 amino acids. CDR3 DNA: TGTGCCTGGAGGCGGCCCAGGGACGAGCAGTACTTC. It is translated as CAWRRPRDEQYF.

This CDR3 reads CSVAGRAADTQYF. The CDR3 DNA reads TGCAGCGTTGCCGGGAGGGCCGCAGATACGCAGTATTTT. The J gene is TRBJ2-3, the V gene TRBV29-1; TRBD2 aligns across 8 bases. Germline V lookup: CDR1 SQVTM, CDR2 ANQGSEA. V was clipped by 4 bases and J by 4 bases; unmatched bases: 4. This CDR3 is 13 amino acids long.

V usage is TRBV28 and J usage is TRBJ1-1; D is ambiguous. V shed 6 bases and J shed 4 bases, with 15 bases lying between them. The CDR3 is 14 amino acids. Germline-derived CDR1 and CDR2 are MDHEN and SYDVKM. The DNA of the CDR3 is TGTGCCAGCAGCCTACCCCCGCTAGGCACTGAAGCTTTCTTT. It encodes CASSLPPLGTEAFF.

The chain combines TRBV27 with TRBJ1-1; weak D call: TRBD1 (5 bases). Deletions cut 2 bases from V and 6 bases from J, with 13 bases between. Looked up from germline, CDR1 is MNHEY and CDR2 is SMNVEV (reference sequence). The CDR3 runs to 14 residues. Written as DNA, the CDR3 is TGTGCCAGCAGTTTAATGGCAGGGATCTCTGAAGCTTTCTTT. Residues: CASSLMAGISEAFF.

This clonotype was recorded a few times. The rearrangement uses TRBV6-1 and TRBJ2-1, with 9 nucleotides matching TRBD2. CDR3 size: 16 residues. The trim removed 5 bases at V and 8 bases at J, leaving 13 bases unmatched. Per the germline V gene, CDR1 is MNHNS and CDR2 is SASEGT. The CDR3 DNA reads TGTGCCAGCAGTCGGGAGAGCCTAGCGGGACGCGATGAGCAGTTCTTC. This gives the protein CASSRESLAGRDEQFF.

The chain has TRBV5-1 and TRBJ2-5, with D possibly being TRBD1 (6 bases). The CDR3 has 16 amino acids. Between the trimmed V and J ends, which lost 5 bases and 5 bases, there was a span of 22 bases. Per the germline V gene, CDR1 is SGHRS and CDR2 is YFSETQ. As DNA, the CDR3 is TGCGCCAGCAGTCTAGATCCCCAACAGGGAGAGGAGACCCAGTACTTC. It codes for CASSLDPQQGEETQYF.

The chain recombines TRBV7-3 with TRBJ1-1; D is unclear. The germline V and J ends were trimmed by 5 bases and 1 base, with 11 bases remaining between them. The germline V gene encodes CDR1 SGHTA and CDR2 FQGTGA. The CDR3 runs 14 residues. The CDR3 loop reads CASSRGPPNTEAFF. The CDR3 DNA is TGTGCCAGCAGCCGAGGACCCCCGAACACTGAAGCTTTCTTT.

The CDR3 protein is CASSGAHGYTF. CDR3 nucleotides: TGTGCCAGCAGTGGAGCGCATGGCTACACCTTC. The V call is TRBV6-5, the J call TRBJ1-2; D is ambiguous. Germline V gene lookup returns CDR1 MNHEY and CDR2 SVGAGI. CDR3 length: 11 residues. Deletions cut 5 bases from V and 6 bases from J, with 7 bases between.

V gene TRBV5-1 combines with J gene TRBJ1-6, with 9 bases matching TRBD1. The CDR3 is 17 amino acids. V trimming: 2 bases; J trimming: 1 base; junction bases outside the gene matches: 4. Germline V gene lookup returns CDR1 SGHRS and CDR2 YFSETQ. CDR3 in DNA: TGCGCCAGCAGCTTACCACAGGGGGCATCCTATAATTCACCCCTCCACTTT. It encodes CASSLPQGASYNSPLHF.

The rearrangement joins TRBV5-5 to TRBJ2-6, with D unresolved. Between the trimmed V and J ends, which lost 0 bases and 0 bases, there was a span of 10 bases. The germline V gene encodes CDR1 SGHKS and CDR2 YYEKEE (reference sequence). The CDR3 is 17 amino acids. The CDR3: CASSLAMGISGANVLTF. The DNA for the CDR3 is TGTGCCAGCAGCTTGGCCATGGGGATCTCTGGGGCCAACGTCCTGACTTTC.

The rearrangement uses TRBV29-1 and TRBJ2-3; D call uncertain. Germline loops: CDR1 SQVTM, CDR2 ANQGSEA. CDR3 length equals 12 residues. Trimming removed 7 bases from V and 2 bases from J, with 10 bases in between. In DNA form, the CDR3 reads TGCAGCGCTACAATAATCACAGATACGCAGTATTTT. Protein product: CSATIITDTQYF.

This clonotype was seen more than once but under ten times. The rearrangement uses TRBV28 and TRBJ2-3; 11 positions agree with TRBD2. V dropped 4 bases and J dropped 4; count of bases not matched to a gene: 10. The CDR3 length is 17 residues. Germline assignment: CDR1 MDHEN and CDR2 SYDVKM. Written as DNA, the CDR3 is TGTGCCAGCAGTTCCGCGCCCTCTAGCGGGAGGCCAGATACGCAGTATTTT. Protein product: CASSSAPSSGRPDTQYF.

CDR3 amino acids: CASSGTVGTGELFF. DNA of the CDR3: TGCGCCAGCAGTGGGACGGTTGGGACCGGGGAGCTGTTTTTT. The chain recombines TRBV10-2 with TRBJ2-2; D unclear. There are 14 residues in the CDR3. Germline V gives CDR1 WSHSY, CDR2 SAAADI. Trimming left V 4 bases short and J 5 bases short, with 11 bases between.

For the CDR3, the DNA is TGTGCCAGCAGTTGGGGGGGGCGACCGACTCGAACAGATACGCAGTATTTT. Protein sequence: CASSWGGRPTRTDTQYF. The rearrangement uses TRBV6-2 or TRBV6-3 and TRBJ2-3; a weak D match, TRBD2 (7 bases). The V gene's germline CDR1 is MNHEY and CDR2 SVGEGT. Deletions cut 4 bases from V and 3 bases from J, with 20 bases between. The CDR3 spans 17 residues.

The gene calls are TRBV6-6 and TRBJ2-1; D is ambiguous. V was cut by 3 bases and J by 8 bases, with 8 bases left in between. CDR3 size: 12 residues. CDR1 and CDR2 from the germline V gene are MNHNY and SVGAGI (reference sequence). CDR3 sequence (DNA): TGTGCCAGCAGTTATAGGGTCTATGAGCAGTTCTTC. Translation: CASSYRVYEQFF.

This clonotype has only a few counts. The chain links TRBV28 to TRBJ2-7; 8 nucleotides agree with TRBD2. Germline values: CDR1 MDHEN, CDR2 SYDVKM. The V and J ends lost 3 bases and 2 bases, in that order; junction bases with no gene match: 9. The CDR3 totals 16 residues. The CDR3 loop reads CASSFFLAGLTYEQYF. The CDR3 coding sequence is TGTGCCAGCAGTTTTTTTCTAGCGGGCCTCACCTACGAGCAGTACTTC.